Below, one T cell receptor beta chain is given with its context. Assay: immunoSEQ multiplex PCR; the TCRdb copy retains only in-frame clones and omits some. The sample yields some 150,000 clones, over 75% seen once. The source of the sample is a study of blood T cell repertoires in COVID-19. The germline CDR1 and CDR2 sequences are MNHNY and SVGAGI (reference sequence). The CDR3 spans 11 residues. Trimming took off 2 bases at V and 12 bases at J, with 8 bases between the two ends. This TCR was sampled from a human donor in a cohort sampled during active COVID-19. Sequencing was performed on peripheral blood. The V gene is TRBV6-6, the J gene TRBJ1-5; D gene ambiguous. The CDR3, as DNA: TGTGCCAGCAGTTACGGCCTTGGCCAGCATTTT. Its protein product is CASSYGLGQHF.